This TCR beta chain stems from a study of shared clonotypes between healthy human individuals. Study results and caveats: The generation probabilities recorded for non-shared clonotypes fell below those of clonotypes shared by all four donors.

The assay was immunoSEQ multiplex PCR, and TCRdb's table has in-frame clones only and misses some. The data hold over a million clones, with around 98% observed a single time. In regard to this clone: Its antigen is not known.

The germline V and J ends were trimmed by 2 bases and 4 bases, with 11 bases remaining between them. CDR3 size: 14 residues. Looked up from germline, CDR1 is MDHEN and CDR2 is SYDVKM. V is TRBV28 and J is TRBJ1-1; D unresolved. Sample: naive CD4+ T cells sorted from blood. As for subset: CD45RA+ positively selected. The sequence came from a man aged 25 to 40 in good health. CDR3 sequence reads: CASSLIPEITEAFF. The CDR3 DNA reads TGTGCCAGCAGTTTAATACCCGAGATCACTGAAGCTTTCTTT.